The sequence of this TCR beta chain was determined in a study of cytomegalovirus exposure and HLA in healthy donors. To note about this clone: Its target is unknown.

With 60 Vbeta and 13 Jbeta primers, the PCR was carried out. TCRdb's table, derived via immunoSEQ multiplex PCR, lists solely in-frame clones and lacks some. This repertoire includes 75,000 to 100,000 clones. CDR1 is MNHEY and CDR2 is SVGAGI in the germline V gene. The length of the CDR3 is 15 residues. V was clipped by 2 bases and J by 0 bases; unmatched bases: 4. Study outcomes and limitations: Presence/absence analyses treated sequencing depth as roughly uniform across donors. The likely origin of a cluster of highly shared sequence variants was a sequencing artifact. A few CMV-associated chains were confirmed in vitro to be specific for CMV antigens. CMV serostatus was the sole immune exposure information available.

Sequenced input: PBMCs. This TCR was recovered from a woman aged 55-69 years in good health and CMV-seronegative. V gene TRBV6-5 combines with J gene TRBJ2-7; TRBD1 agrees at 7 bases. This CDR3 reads CASSYAGTVSYEQYF. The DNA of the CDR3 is TGTGCCAGCAGTTACGCCGGGACAGTCTCCTACGAGCAGTACTTC.